The 7 T cell receptor beta chains presented below share a single source sample, sequenced in a study of human T cells and chemical hapten exposure. TCRdb re-derived calls from the RACE reads in MiXCR, one entry per CDR3 protein. The sample holds approximately 110,000 distinct CDR3 sequences, around 34% seen once. Time point defined: patch test 3, about 24 weeks after DPC sensitization. This sample's treatment: therapeutic diphenylcyclopropenone sensitization with weekly scalp DPC. The sample was whole blood, taken in connection with sensitization to the hapten diphenylcyclopropenone (DPC). The receptors here all came from a man in his forties with alopecia areata. Some clones in this sample may be carry-over from other donors' samples.

This clonotype appeared a few times. The chain joins TRBV29-1 to TRBJ2-1, with TRBD2 matching over 12 bases. The CDR3 length is 15 residues. Germline lookup yields CDR1 SQVTM and CDR2 ANQGSEA. V was clipped by 1 base and J by 6 bases; unmatched bases: 4. CDR3 sequence reads: CSVEGLAGVRNEQFF. CDR3 bases: TGCAGCGTTGAAGGACTAGCGGGAGTTCGCAATGAGCAGTTCTTC.

This clonotype has only a few counts. The rearrangement uses TRBV6-2 or TRBV6-3 and TRBJ2-3; no reliable D call. The CDR3 is made up of 13 amino acids. Trimming pared 9 bases from V and 1 base from J, leaving 11 bases between. CDR1 is MNHEY and CDR2 is SVGEGT in the germline V gene. The CDR3 coding sequence is TGTGCCAGTGTTTTGGCGGGCACAGATACGCAGTATTTT. Its protein product is CASVLAGTDTQYF.

V and J are TRBV29-1 and TRBJ2-6; D unresolved. The germline CDR1 and CDR2 sequences are SQVTM and ANQGSEA. Trimming removed 6 bases from V and 0 bases from J, with 9 bases in between. The CDR3 spans 14 residues. In DNA form, the CDR3 reads TGCAGCGTCTACATTGGCTCTGGGGCCAACGTCCTGACTTTC. This codes for CSVYIGSGANVLTF.

V gene TRBV12-3 or TRBV12-4 combines with J gene TRBJ2-7; TRBD1 matches at 7 bases. Trimming took 0 bases from V and 7 from J; bases not matched to a gene: 3. The CDR3 is 13 amino acids. Written as DNA, the CDR3 is TGTGCCAGCAGTTTAGCGTCAGGGGGAGAGCAGTACTTC. Translating gives CASSLASGGEQYF.

This clonotype was seen at least ten times. The V and J genes are TRBV4-3 and TRBJ2-1, with D perhaps being TRBD1 or TRBD2 (5 bases each). This CDR3 is 15 amino acids long. Germline CDR1 is LGHNA and CDR2 is YSLEER. The V end was cut by 0 bases, the J end by 8 bases, with 14 bases between. The CDR3 nucleotides read TGCGCCAGCAGCCAAGATGGGACCCCCCGGGATGAGCAGTTCTTC. It is translated as CASSQDGTPRDEQFF.

This clonotype was seen only a few times. This sequence joins TRBV13 and TRBJ2-7, with D unresolved. Germline CDR1 is PRHDT and CDR2 is FYEKMQ (reference sequence). V was shortened by 5 bases and J by 5 bases, with 16 bases between the two germline ends. This CDR3 region has 14 residues. This chain's CDR3 is CASSQSPFVHEQYV. The DNA for the CDR3 is TGTGCCAGCAGCCAATCTCCGTTTGTTCACGAGCAGTACGTC.

The rearrangement joins TRBV6-5 to TRBJ2-2, with 12 bases that match TRBD2. CDR1 is MNHEY and CDR2 is SVGAGI in the germline V gene. The CDR3 has 19 amino acids. V lost 6 bases and J lost 6; bases outside the gene matches: 17. In nucleotides, the CDR3 is TGTGCCAGCAGCCAGAAGGAGACTAGCGGGAGAAATAAGGCCGGGGAGCTGTTTTTT. It yields the protein CASSQKETSGRNKAGELFF.